This TCR beta chain was obtained from a study of radiation and T cells in renal cell carcinoma. Study context: Nephrectomy followed 15 Gy stereotactic body radiation by 4 weeks.

A note on this clone: Antigen unknown.

V was pared by 0 bases and J by 12 bases, with 7 bases of the junction left unmatched. This CDR3 has 15 residues. The germline CDR1 and CDR2 sequences are KGHSY and FQNENV. The time point denotes: blood 2 weeks post-SBRT. Treatment given: 15 Gy SBRT to primary tumor, nephrectomy 4 weeks later. The tumor was a clear cell renal cell carcinoma. Profiling relied on immunoSEQ multiplex PCR, and the TCRdb table lists in-frame clones only, not all of them. This sample has just over 150,000 clones, with 87% found just once. The study, taken as a whole, reports: Top tumor clonotypes rose in blood 2 weeks post-radiation, then contracted. Baseline intratumoral clonotype presence is unknown without pretreatment biopsies.

The receptor's source is a woman between 45 and 65 years old with renal cell carcinoma. The source material was blood, sampled from a patient whose treatment included radiotherapy and nephrectomy. The rearrangement joins TRBV16 to TRBJ2-1; 11 positions agree with TRBD2. In nucleotides, the CDR3 is TGTGCCAGCAGCCAATCCCAACTAGCGGGGGAGAGGCAGTTCTTC. The encoded protein is CASSQSQLAGERQFF.